Described below is a single T cell receptor beta chain sequence and its context. The entry originates in a study of cytomegalovirus exposure and HLA in healthy donors. The PCR was carried out with 60 Vbeta primers and 13 Jbeta primers. TCRdb keeps only in-frame clones here, not all; method: immunoSEQ multiplex PCR. The repertoire holds about 240,000 clones, with 75% to 85% as singletons. Trimming took 6 bases from V and 8 from J, leaving 13 bases between them. Per germline, CDR1 MDHEN and CDR2 SYDVKM. The length of the CDR3 is 12 residues. The receptor comes from a woman aged 55-70 years in good health and CMV-seropositive. This rearrangement joins TRBV28 to TRBJ1-2, with D possibly TRBD1 on 6 matching bases. The specimen sequenced was PBMCs. CDR3 DNA: TGTGCCAGCAGCCGGGGGAGGGGGGGCTACACCTTC. Amino acid sequence: CASSRGRGGYTF.